This T cell receptor (beta chain) was captured in a study of response to subunit inactivated influenza vaccine. Study-level results: Seasonal influenza vaccination, on each occasion, was suggested by the authors to recruit few new T cells.

This clonotype was detected ten times or more. Its antigen is not known. Trimming took 6 bases from V and 0 from J, leaving 16 bases between them. From germline, CDR1 is SGHVS and CDR2 FQNEAQ. The CDR3 spans 16 residues. TCRdb re-analysed the RT-PCR reads in MiXCR, keeping a single row per CDR3 protein. The repertoire holds more than 400,000 distinct CDR3 sequences, approximately 7.7% seen once, with less than 15% in the top ten. This chain connects TRBV7-8 to TRBJ2-3, with a possible D match to TRBD2 (6 bases). The sample here was PBMCs from blood, taken around 25 months after vaccination. The sequence was obtained from a man aged 45 to 70 who received an inactivated influenza vaccine. The CDR3 spells CASRVAGGMSTDTQYF. CDR3 DNA: TGTGCCAGCAGAGTAGCTGGCGGGATGAGCACAGATACGCAGTATTTT.